Presented here are 6 T cell receptor beta chains from one specimen sequenced in a study of early T cells in non-severe SARS-CoV-2 infection. TCRdb passed the 5' RACE reads through MiXCR, listing each CDR3 protein once. The table has some 28,000 distinct CDR3 sequences, about 5.7% seen once. The sequencing sample was made of whole blood. These receptors all stem from an adult who was a healthcare worker with PCR-confirmed SARS-CoV-2 infection or an uninfected control (not recorded which).

This clonotype has at least ten counts. The J gene is TRBJ2-3, the V gene TRBV7-9; 9 bases are shared with TRBD2. Trimming cost V 4 bases and J 3 bases; bases outside gene matches: 2. Germline V gives CDR1 SEHNR, CDR2 FQNEAQ (reference sequence). The CDR3 extends over 14 amino acids. The CDR3 coding sequence is TGTGCCAGCAGCTCAGGACTAGCGACAGATACGCAGTATTTT. Amino acid sequence: CASSSGLATDTQYF.

Many counts were recorded for this clonotype. The chain recombines TRBV18 with TRBJ2-7; no firm D call. The length of the CDR3 is 12 residues. Germline CDR1 reads KGHSH; CDR2 reads LQKENI. V gave up 4 bases and J gave up 2 bases, with 6 bases separating them. The CDR3 is CASSLATYEQYF. Written as DNA, the CDR3 is TGTGCCAGCTCACTGGCAACCTACGAGCAGTACTTC.

The chain couples TRBV7-9 to TRBJ2-1; 9 nucleotides agree with TRBD2. This CDR3 region has 16 residues. From germline, CDR1 is SEHNR and CDR2 FQNEAQ (reference sequence). V trimming: 4 bases; J trimming: 7 bases; junction bases outside the gene matches: 11. The CDR3 DNA is TGTGCCAGCAGCTCGGGCCTAGCGGGGCTAACTAATGAGCAGTTCTTC. Its translation is CASSSGLAGLTNEQFF. Supplemented by reference TRBV7-9 and TRBJ2-1, the full variable domain reads DTGVSQNPRHKITKRGQNVTFRCDPISEHNRLYWYRQTLGQGPEFLTYFQNEAQLEKSRLLSDRFSAERPKGSFSTLEIQRTEQGDSAMYLCASSSGLAGLTNEQFFGPGTRLTVL.

This clonotype appeared many times. The rearrangement uses TRBV7-2 and TRBJ1-4; 7 bases align to TRBD1. The CDR3 spans 16 residues. With 3 bases clipped from V and 8 bases from J, the junction kept 12 bases outside the gene matches. Germline V gives CDR1 SGHTA, CDR2 FQGNSA. The CDR3 region is CASSFNPTGYREKLFF. DNA of the CDR3: TGTGCCAGCAGCTTCAACCCGACAGGGTATAGGGAAAAACTGTTTTTT.

This clonotype was seen repeatedly, ten times or more. This chain joins TRBV3-1 and TRBJ2-7; D ambiguous. This CDR3 is built from 15 residues. Trimming took 1 base from V and 2 from J, leaving 12 bases between them. Germline CDR1 reads LGHDT; CDR2 reads YNNKEL (reference sequence). CDR3 sequence (DNA): TGTGCCAGCAGCCAAGCTTATCGGCAGACCTACGAGCAGTACTTC. As protein: CASSQAYRQTYEQYF.

In this sample, this clonotype turned up many times. The V gene is TRBV5-1, the J gene TRBJ1-1; the D gene is possibly TRBD1 (6 bases). V lost 4 bases, J lost 8 bases, and 21 bases lay in between. The CDR3 loop spans 15 amino acids. Germline V gene sequence: CDR1 SGHRS, CDR2 YFSETQ. DNA of the CDR3: TGCGCCAGCAGCACAGCCCGAGGGGGGCTAGGGGAAGCTTTCTTT. This sequence encodes CASSTARGGLGEAFF.